The sequence of this T cell receptor beta chain was determined in a study of blood T cells in healthy people across ages. Primed by a sample-barcoded 5' primer and a J-beta primer mix, a second PCR proceeded for about 6 to 11 cycles. A template-switch adaptor that had 12 random nucleotides put a tag on each cDNA molecule. Using its own MiXCR run on the 5' RACE reads, TCRdb lists one record per CDR3 protein. The data show over a million distinct CDR3 sequences, approximately 43% seen once. CDR3 length: 17 amino acids. With 6 bases clipped from V and 3 bases from J, the junction kept 16 bases outside the gene matches. CDR1 is SGDLS and CDR2 is YYNGEE in the germline V gene. Study findings and constraints: A strong correlation was found between TCR beta diversity and the percentage of naive T cells. PBMCs were not sorted, which prevented a conclusive comparison of naive versus antigen-experienced cells.

As for this clonotype: Its target is unknown.

This sequence was found in a woman aged 18-35 years in good health. This chain links TRBV9 with TRBJ2-5; 8 nucleotides line up with TRBD2. Sequencing was performed on blood. CDR3 nucleotide sequence: TGTGCCAGCAACGCGGGGGGCGCTTTCTCTTTCGAAGAGACCCAGTACTTC. The encoded protein is CASNAGGAFSFEETQYF.